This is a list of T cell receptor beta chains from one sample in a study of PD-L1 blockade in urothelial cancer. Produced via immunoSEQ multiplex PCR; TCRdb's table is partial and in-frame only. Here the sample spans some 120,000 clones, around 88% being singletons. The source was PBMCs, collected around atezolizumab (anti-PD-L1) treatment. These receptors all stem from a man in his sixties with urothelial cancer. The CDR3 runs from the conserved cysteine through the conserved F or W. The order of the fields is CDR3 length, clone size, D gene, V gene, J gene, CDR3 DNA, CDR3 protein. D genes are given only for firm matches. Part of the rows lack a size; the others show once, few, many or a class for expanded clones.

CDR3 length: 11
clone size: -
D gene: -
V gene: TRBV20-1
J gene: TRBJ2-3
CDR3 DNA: TGCAGTGCTAGGGGAGGTAATACGCAGTATTTT
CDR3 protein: CSARGGNTQYF

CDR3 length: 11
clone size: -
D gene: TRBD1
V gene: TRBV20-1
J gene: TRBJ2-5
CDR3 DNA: TGCAGTGCTAGGACAGGGGAGACCCAGTACTTC
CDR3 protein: CSARTGETQYF

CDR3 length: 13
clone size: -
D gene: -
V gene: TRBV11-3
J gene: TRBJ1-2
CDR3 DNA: TGTGCCAGCAGCTTATATCAGGGGCATGGCTACACCTTC
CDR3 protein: CASSLYQGHGYTF

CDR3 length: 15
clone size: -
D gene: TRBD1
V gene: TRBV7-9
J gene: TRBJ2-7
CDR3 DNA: TGTGCCAGCAGCTTATTCGGGACAGGGGGCAACGAGCAGTACTTC
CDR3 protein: CASSLFGTGGNEQYF

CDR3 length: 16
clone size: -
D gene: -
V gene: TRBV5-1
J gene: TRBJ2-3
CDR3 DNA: TGCGCCAGCAGCGGGGGCCTTGGCGGGCTCACAGATACGCAGTATTTT
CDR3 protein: CASSGGLGGLTDTQYF

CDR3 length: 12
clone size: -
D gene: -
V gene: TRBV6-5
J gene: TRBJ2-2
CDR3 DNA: TGTGCCAGCAGTTCGTTAACCGGGGAGCTGTTTTTT
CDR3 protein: CASSSLTGELFF

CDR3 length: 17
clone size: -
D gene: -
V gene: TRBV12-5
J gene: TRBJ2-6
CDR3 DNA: TGTGCTAGTGGTTTGGGTGGAGACCGCTCCGGGGCCAACGTCCTGACTTTC
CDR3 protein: CASGLGGDRSGANVLTF

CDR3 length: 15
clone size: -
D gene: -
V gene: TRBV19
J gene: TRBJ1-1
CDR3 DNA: TGTGCCAGTAGTATCTCCGGGGGGGTGAACACTGAAGCTTTCTTT
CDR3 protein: CASSISGGVNTEAFF

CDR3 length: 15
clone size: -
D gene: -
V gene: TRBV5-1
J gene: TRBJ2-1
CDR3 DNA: TGCGCCAGCAGCTTGGAGGGAGCTTCCTACAATGAGCAGTTCTTC
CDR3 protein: CASSLEGASYNEQFF

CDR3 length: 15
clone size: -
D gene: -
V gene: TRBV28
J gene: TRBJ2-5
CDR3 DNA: TGTGCCAGCAGTTTAAGGCGGGCCGGATCAGAGACCCAGTACTTC
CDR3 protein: CASSLRRAGSETQYF

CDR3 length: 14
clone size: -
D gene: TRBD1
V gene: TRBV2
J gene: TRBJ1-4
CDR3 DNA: TGTGCCAGCAATCACAGGACAGGGATCGAAAAACTGTTTTTT
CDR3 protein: CASNHRTGIEKLFF

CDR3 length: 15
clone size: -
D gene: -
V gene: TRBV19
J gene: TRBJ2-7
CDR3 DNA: TGTGCCAGTACCATCACCACAGGGTCCTCCTACGAGCAGTACTTC
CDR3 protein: CASTITTGSSYEQYF

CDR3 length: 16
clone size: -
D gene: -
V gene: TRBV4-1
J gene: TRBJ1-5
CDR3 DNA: TGCGCCAGCAGCCAAGATGGGGGAGGAAACAATCAGCCCCAGCATTTT
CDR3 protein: CASSQDGGGNNQPQHF

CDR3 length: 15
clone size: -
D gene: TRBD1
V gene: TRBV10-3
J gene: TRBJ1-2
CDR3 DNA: TGTGCCATCAGTGGAAGGACAGGGGGCGTCTATGGCTACACCTTC
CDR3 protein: CAISGRTGGVYGYTF

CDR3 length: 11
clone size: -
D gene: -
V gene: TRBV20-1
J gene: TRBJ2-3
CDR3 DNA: TGCAGTCAGGGTAGCACAGATACGCAGTATTTT
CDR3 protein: CSQGSTDTQYF

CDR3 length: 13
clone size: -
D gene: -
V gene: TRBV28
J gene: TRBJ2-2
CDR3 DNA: TGTGCCAGCAGTTTAGCAAGCCCCGGGGAGCTGTTTTTT
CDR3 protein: CASSLASPGELFF

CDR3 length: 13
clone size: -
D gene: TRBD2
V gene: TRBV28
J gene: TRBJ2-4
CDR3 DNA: TGTGCCAGCAGTCGCGGTGGGGGGGAGATTCAGTACTTC
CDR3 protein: CASSRGGGEIQYF

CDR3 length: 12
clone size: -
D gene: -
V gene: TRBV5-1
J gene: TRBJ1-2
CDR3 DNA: TGCGCCAGCAGCGGGGACACCTATGGCTACACCTTC
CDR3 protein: CASSGDTYGYTF

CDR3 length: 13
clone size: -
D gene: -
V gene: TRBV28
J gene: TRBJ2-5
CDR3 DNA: TGTGCCAGCAGTCAGGGAATGTATGGGACCCAGTACTTC
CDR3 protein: CASSQGMYGTQYF

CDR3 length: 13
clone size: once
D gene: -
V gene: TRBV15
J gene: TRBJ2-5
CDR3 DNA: TGTGCCACCAGCGGCGGGCCCCAAGAGACCCAGTACTTC
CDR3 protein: CATSGGPQETQYF

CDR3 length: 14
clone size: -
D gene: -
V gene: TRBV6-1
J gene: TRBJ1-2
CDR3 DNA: TGTGCCAGCAGTGAAGCGAGTCTTGGCTATGGCTACACCTTC
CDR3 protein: CASSEASLGYGYTF

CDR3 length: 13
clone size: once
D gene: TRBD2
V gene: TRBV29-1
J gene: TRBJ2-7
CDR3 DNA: TGCAGCGTGGGACTAGCCGAGCCCTACGAGCAGTACTTC
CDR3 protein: CSVGLAEPYEQYF

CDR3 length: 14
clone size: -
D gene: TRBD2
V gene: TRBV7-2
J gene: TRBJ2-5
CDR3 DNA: TGTGCCAGCAGCCCCGGGGGGGGCCGTGAGACCCAGTACTTC
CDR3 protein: CASSPGGGRETQYF

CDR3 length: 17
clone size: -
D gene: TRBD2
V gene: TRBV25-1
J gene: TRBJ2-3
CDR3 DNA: TGTGCCAGCAGTGAATCCCCAGCGGGAACAGTCACAGATACGCAGTATTTT
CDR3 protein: CASSESPAGTVTDTQYF

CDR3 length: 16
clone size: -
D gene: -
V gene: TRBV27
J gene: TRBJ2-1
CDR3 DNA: TGTGCCAGCATCTCGCAGACTAAAAGCTCCTACAATGAGCAGTTCTTC
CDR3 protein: CASISQTKSSYNEQFF

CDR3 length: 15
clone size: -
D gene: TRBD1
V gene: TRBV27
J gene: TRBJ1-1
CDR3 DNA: TGTGCCAGCAATTCAATGACAGGGTGGAACACTGAAGCTTTCTTT
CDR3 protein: CASNSMTGWNTEAFF

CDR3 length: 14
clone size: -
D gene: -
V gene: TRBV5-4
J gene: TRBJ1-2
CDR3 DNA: TGTGCCAGCAGCTTGGCCGGGGGTCCCTATGGCTACACCTTC
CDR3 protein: CASSLAGGPYGYTF

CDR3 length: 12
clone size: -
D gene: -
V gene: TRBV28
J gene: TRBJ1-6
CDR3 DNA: TGTGCCAGCACCTACAGGGTATCACCCCTCCACTTT
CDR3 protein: CASTYRVSPLHF

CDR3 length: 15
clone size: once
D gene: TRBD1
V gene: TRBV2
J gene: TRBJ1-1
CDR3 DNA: TGTGCCAGCAGTGAGCGGGGACAGCTGAACACTGAAGCTTTCTTT
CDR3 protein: CASSERGQLNTEAFF

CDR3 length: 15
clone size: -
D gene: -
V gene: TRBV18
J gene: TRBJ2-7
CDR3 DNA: TGTGCCAGCTCACCACCCGCTAGTTCTCGTGTCGAGCAGTACTTC
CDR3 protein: CASSPPASSRVEQYF

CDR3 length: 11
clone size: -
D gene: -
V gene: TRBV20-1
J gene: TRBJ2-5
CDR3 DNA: TGCAGTGTTAACCGGAGAGAGACCCAGTACTTC
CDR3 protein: CSVNRRETQYF

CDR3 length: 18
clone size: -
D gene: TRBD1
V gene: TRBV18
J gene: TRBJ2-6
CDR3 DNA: TGTGCCAGCTCACGGGACAGTGCCCAGAGCTCTGGGGCCAACGTCCTGACTTTC
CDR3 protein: CASSRDSAQSSGANVLTF

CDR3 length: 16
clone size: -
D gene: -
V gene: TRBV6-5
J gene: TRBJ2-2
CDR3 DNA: TGTGCCAGCAGTTACCTTTGGCAGGGGAGGGCCGGGGAGCTGTTTTTT
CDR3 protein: CASSYLWQGRAGELFF

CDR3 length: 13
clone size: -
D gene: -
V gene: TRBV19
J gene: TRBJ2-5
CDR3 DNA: TGTGCCAGTAGTATAGCTACTTCGGGGACCCAGTACTTC
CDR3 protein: CASSIATSGTQYF

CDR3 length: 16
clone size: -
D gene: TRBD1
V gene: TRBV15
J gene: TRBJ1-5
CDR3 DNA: TGTGCCACCAGCCCACGTACCGGGACAGATAATCAGCCCCAGCATTTT
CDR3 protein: CATSPRTGTDNQPQHF

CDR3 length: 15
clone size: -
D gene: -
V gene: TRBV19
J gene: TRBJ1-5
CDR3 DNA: TGTGCCAGTAGTATGTCTGACATTAGCAATCAGCCCCAGCATTTT
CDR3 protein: CASSMSDISNQPQHF

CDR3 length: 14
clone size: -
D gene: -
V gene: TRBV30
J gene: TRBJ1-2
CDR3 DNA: TGTGCCTGGAGTGTTAGTCGGCAGGTCTATGGCTACACCTTC
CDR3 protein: CAWSVSRQVYGYTF

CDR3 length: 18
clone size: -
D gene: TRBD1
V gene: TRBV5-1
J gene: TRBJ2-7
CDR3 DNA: TGCGCCAGCAGCTTGGGTAGGACAGGGGGTTCGTATCTGGGCGAGCAGTACTTC
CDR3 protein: CASSLGRTGGSYLGEQYF

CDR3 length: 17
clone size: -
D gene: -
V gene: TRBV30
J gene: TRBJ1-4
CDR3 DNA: TGTGCCCCGCTGAGTAGCAGGGGTAACGCAACTAATGAAAAACTGTTTTTT
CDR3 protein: CAPLSSRGNATNEKLFF

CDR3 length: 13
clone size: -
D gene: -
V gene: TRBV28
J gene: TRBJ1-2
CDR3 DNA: TGTGCCAGCAGTTTGGGAGGGTACTATGGCTACACCTTC
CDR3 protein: CASSLGGYYGYTF

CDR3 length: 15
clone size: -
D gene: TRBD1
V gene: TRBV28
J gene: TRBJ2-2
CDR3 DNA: TGTGCCAGCAGTCACCCGGGACAGGGCACCGGGGAGCTGTTTTTT
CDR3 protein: CASSHPGQGTGELFF